A selection of T cell receptor beta chains follows, all from one sample in a study of T cell responses to AZD1222 COVID-19 vaccine. Sequencing was performed with immunoSEQ multiplex PCR; in TCRdb, only in-frame clones are kept and a portion is missing. This sample carries 100,000 or so clones, over 75% of them seen once, and the ten largest clones take about 14%. The input for sequencing was peripheral blood, taken on day 0 of AZD1222 vaccination. These receptors originate from an adult in good health. CDR3s include the opening cysteine and the closing phenylalanine or tryptophan. D genes are given only for firm matches. Expanded clones get a size class; other rows say once, few or many, or leave the size out.

J gene: TRBJ2-3
V gene: TRBV7-2
D gene: -
clone size: -
CDR3 DNA: TGTGCCAGCAGCTTAGATGTATGGGGGGCAGATACGCAGTATTTT
CDR3 protein: CASSLDVWGADTQYF

J gene: TRBJ1-6
V gene: TRBV27
D gene: -
clone size: -
CDR3 DNA: TGTGCCAGCAGTTTATTGGGTTTGGGTTATAATTCACCCCTCCACTTT
CDR3 protein: CASSLLGLGYNSPLHF

J gene: TRBJ2-7
V gene: TRBV5-1
D gene: TRBD1
clone size: -
CDR3 DNA: TGCGCCAGCAGCTTGTTCCGGGACAGGCGTTACGAGCAGTACTTC
CDR3 protein: CASSLFRDRRYEQYF

J gene: TRBJ2-5
V gene: TRBV15
D gene: -
clone size: -
CDR3 DNA: TGTGCCACCAGCAGATCCCTTAAAAGAGAGACCCAGTACTTC
CDR3 protein: CATSRSLKRETQYF

J gene: TRBJ2-3
V gene: TRBV28
D gene: -
clone size: -
CDR3 DNA: TGTGCCAGCCTGACCTCCCTCGGCACAGATACGCAGTATTTT
CDR3 protein: CASLTSLGTDTQYF

J gene: TRBJ2-4
V gene: TRBV18
D gene: -
clone size: -
CDR3 DNA: TGTGCCAGCTCACCACCGTGGGCAGAACTAGCCAAAAACATTCAGTACTTC
CDR3 protein: CASSPPWAELAKNIQYF

J gene: TRBJ1-1
V gene: TRBV7-9
D gene: TRBD1
clone size: -
CDR3 DNA: TGTGCCAGCAGCTCCAGGCAGGGGGCAGACACTGAAGCTTTCTTT
CDR3 protein: CASSSRQGADTEAFF

J gene: TRBJ2-2
V gene: TRBV9
D gene: TRBD1
clone size: -
CDR3 DNA: TGTGCCAGCAGCGAGGACAGGGTGGGCACCGGGGAGCTGTTTTTT
CDR3 protein: CASSEDRVGTGELFF

J gene: TRBJ2-1
V gene: TRBV7-3
D gene: TRBD2
clone size: -
CDR3 DNA: TGTGCCAGCAGCCAGGCGGGGGACTTGACCTACAATGAGCAGTTCTTC
CDR3 protein: CASSQAGDLTYNEQFF

J gene: TRBJ2-1
V gene: TRBV6-1
D gene: -
clone size: -
CDR3 DNA: TGTGCCAGCAGTGAATTAGGCAGGAGAAACAATGAGCAGTTCTTC
CDR3 protein: CASSELGRRNNEQFF

J gene: TRBJ2-7
V gene: TRBV10-3
D gene: -
clone size: -
CDR3 DNA: TGTGCCATCAGGGGACGAAACGACTACGAGCAGTACTTC
CDR3 protein: CAIRGRNDYEQYF

J gene: TRBJ1-5
V gene: TRBV27
D gene: -
clone size: -
CDR3 DNA: TGTGCCACCCGACTGCGCAGTTGGCAGCCCCAGCATTTT
CDR3 protein: CATRLRSWQPQHF

J gene: TRBJ2-5
V gene: TRBV7-8
D gene: -
clone size: few
CDR3 DNA: TGTGCCAGCAGCTTATCACGGGAGACCCAGTACTTC
CDR3 protein: CASSLSRETQYF

J gene: TRBJ2-3
V gene: TRBV24-1
D gene: -
clone size: -
CDR3 DNA: TGTGCCACCGCCATGGGGGCGAAAACAGATACGCAGTATTTT
CDR3 protein: CATAMGAKTDTQYF

J gene: TRBJ1-2
V gene: TRBV28
D gene: -
clone size: -
CDR3 DNA: TGTGCCAGCAGTCCCGCCACCTATGGCTACACCTTC
CDR3 protein: CASSPATYGYTF

J gene: TRBJ2-5
V gene: TRBV6-5
D gene: -
clone size: -
CDR3 DNA: TGTGCCAGCAGTTACGACGGAACCCAAGAGACCCAGTACTTC
CDR3 protein: CASSYDGTQETQYF

J gene: TRBJ2-5
V gene: TRBV6-6
D gene: TRBD1
clone size: -
CDR3 DNA: TGTGCCAGCAGCAAACGTGGGACAGGGAATTTGGAGACCCAGTACTTC
CDR3 protein: CASSKRGTGNLETQYF

J gene: TRBJ1-4
V gene: TRBV19
D gene: -
clone size: -
CDR3 DNA: TGTGCCAGTAGGACCGGAACTAATGAAAAACTGTTTTTT
CDR3 protein: CASRTGTNEKLFF